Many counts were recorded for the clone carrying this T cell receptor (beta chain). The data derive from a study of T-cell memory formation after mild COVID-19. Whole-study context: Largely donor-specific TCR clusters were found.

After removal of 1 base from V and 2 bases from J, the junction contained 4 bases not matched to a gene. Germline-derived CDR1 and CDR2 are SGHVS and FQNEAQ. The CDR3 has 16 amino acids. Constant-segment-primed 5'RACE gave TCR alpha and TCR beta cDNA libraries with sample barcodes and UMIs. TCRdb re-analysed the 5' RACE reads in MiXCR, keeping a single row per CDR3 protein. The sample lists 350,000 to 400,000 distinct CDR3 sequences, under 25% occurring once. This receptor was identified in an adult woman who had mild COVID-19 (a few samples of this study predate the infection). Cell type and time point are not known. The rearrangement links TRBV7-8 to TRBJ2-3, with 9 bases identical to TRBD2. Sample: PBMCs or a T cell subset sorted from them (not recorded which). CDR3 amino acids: CASSLVLAGHTDTQYF. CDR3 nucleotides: TGTGCCAGCAGCTTAGTCCTAGCGGGACACACAGATACGCAGTATTTT.